This T cell receptor (beta chain) comes out of a study of OX40 agonist ivuxolimab in advanced cancers. Turning to the overall study: Ivuxolimab, which targeted the costimulatory receptor OX40 (CD134), was an agonistic, fully human IgG2 monoclonal antibody. The monotherapy dose-escalation portion (N of about 57 patients) of the phase I ivuxolimab trial is reported in the paper. In the dose-escalation cohort, 70% to 85% of patients were male, and the mean age was roughly 60 years, with a range of about 23 to 85. The point of sequencing TCRbeta in the periphery was to test whether ivuxolimab changed TCR sequence diversity and drove clonal T-cell expansion. Patients were allowed to have had prior anti-PD-1, anti-PD-L1 or anti-CTLA-4 therapy, and approximately 40% of the dose-escalation patients had previously received checkpoint inhibitors. Partial responses occurred in three dose-escalation patients: two with cutaneous melanoma and one with hepatocellular carcinoma. Of the roughly 54 patients in dose escalation, about 20 had hepatocellular carcinoma, some 15 had melanoma, 9 had renal cell carcinoma and 9 had head and neck cancer. Intravenous ivuxolimab was administered to patients every 2 weeks at six dose levels: 0.01, 0.1, 0.3, 1.5, 3 and 10 mg/kg. On the study overall, not on this receptor specifically: After ivuxolimab, more expanded clones were found on average in CD8+ T cells than in CD4+ T cells. Low levels of normalized T-cell clonal expansion were also seen in some nonresponding patients. At doses of 0.1 to 3.0 mg/kg, clonal expansion of both CD4+ and CD8+ T cells in blood was seen between baseline and week 6. In partial responders in the 0.1-3.0 mg/kg groups, normalized peripheral clonal expansion was found to be among the lowest, especially among CD8+ T cells. Which antigens the clonally expanded peripheral T cells were specific for was not determined.

To sequence the TCRbeta CDR3 region, genomic DNA was isolated from the sorted cells. The immunoSEQ Assay was used to sequence the TCRbeta CDR3 regions. The immuneACCESS repertoire file appears here via TCRdb, limited to in-frame rearrangements. These files lack a portion of the clones; in checked studies, under half of the deficit traces to unresolved V genes, and the cause of the others is not known. The sample table records more than 65,000 clones; 90% to 95% of these occur just once. Under 0.35% of the sample goes to the ten largest clones. The CDR3 numbers 15 residues from cysteine through phenylalanine. The sequence is cut down to CDR3 DNA, 45 bases in frame from base 1. Based on the germline V gene, the CDR1 and CDR2 sequences are SGHAT and FQNNGV. Trimming removed 3 bases from V and 2 bases from J; the gene matches leave 4 bases unexplained. Patients with autoimmune disease history or receiving systemic immunosuppression were excluded from the trial. Peripheral blood for TCR sequencing was drawn from every dose cohort at baseline, at cycle 4 day 1 and at cycle 7 day 1. The samples were taken from a phase I, first-in-human, multicenter, open-label dose-escalation trial of ivuxolimab. Adults with locally advanced or metastatic head and neck squamous cell, hepatocellular, melanoma or renal cell carcinoma were enrolled in the trial. CD4+ and CD8+ T cells were sorted separately from peripheral blood before TCR sequencing.

As regards this clone: Its binding antigen is unknown. Base qualities are not provided; no much larger clone lies one nucleotide away.

This receptor was obtained from an adult with an advanced solid tumor such as melanoma, head and neck, liver or kidney cancer. The sequencing here drew on CD4+ or CD8+ T cells sorted from blood, taken in a trial of the OX40 agonist ivuxolimab. This sequence uses TRBV11-2 and TRBJ2-1, with 7 bases aligning to TRBD2. The CDR3 region has the sequence CASSFSGLTYNEQFF. The DNA reads as follows: TGTGCCAGCAGCTTTTCGGGACTAACCTACAATGAGCAGTTCTTC. With the portions outside the CDR3 filled from the reference TRBV11-2 and TRBJ2-1 genes, the complete variable region becomes EAGVAQSPRYKIIEKRQSVAFWCNPISGHATLYWYQQILGQGPKLLIQFQNNGVVDDSQLPKDRFSAERLKGVDSTLKIQPAKLEDSAVYLCASSFSGLTYNEQFFGPGTRLTVL.